What follows describes a single TCR beta chain. Its target is unknown. It was RNA transcripts that yielded the amplified TCR beta CDR3 regions. First-round RT-PCR targeting the TCR CDR3 was performed with the HTBI primer set. TCRdb called the multiplex PCR reads again in MiXCR, with one record for every CDR3 protein. Altogether 550,000 to 650,000 distinct CDR3 sequences are present, roughly 15% being singletons, with the ten largest covering approximately 15%. Exclusions: uncontrolled infection, other autoimmune disease, pregnancy, lactation. The source of the PBMCs was more than 9.5 ml of fresh peripheral blood. This sample was included in a study of T cells in Graves' hyperthyroidism and ophthalmopathy. The study, taken as a whole, reports: Most thyroid clonotypes expanded above 0.001 were also detected in blood. Onset of ophthalmopathy came a median approximately 6.9 months after the model predicted it.

J gave up 2 bases and V 5 bases, and 3 bases lay outside the gene matches. Germline V gives CDR1 SGHRS, CDR2 YFSETQ. This CDR3 has 13 amino acids. The source of this sequence is a woman in her forties with Graves' hyperthyroidism. Sequenced sample: blood. The chain carries TRBV5-1 and TRBJ2-5, with 7 bases fitting TRBD1. In DNA form, the CDR3 reads TGCGCCAGCAGAACACAGGGGCAAGAGACCCAGTACTTC. Amino acid sequence: CASRTQGQETQYF. Full variable domain (rest looked up from reference TRBV5-1 and TRBJ2-5): KAGVTQTPRYLIKTRGQQVTLSCSPISGHRSVSWYQQTPGQGLQFLFEYFSETQRNKGNFPGRFSGRQFSNSRSEMNVSTLELGDSALYLCASRTQGQETQYFGPGTRLLVL.